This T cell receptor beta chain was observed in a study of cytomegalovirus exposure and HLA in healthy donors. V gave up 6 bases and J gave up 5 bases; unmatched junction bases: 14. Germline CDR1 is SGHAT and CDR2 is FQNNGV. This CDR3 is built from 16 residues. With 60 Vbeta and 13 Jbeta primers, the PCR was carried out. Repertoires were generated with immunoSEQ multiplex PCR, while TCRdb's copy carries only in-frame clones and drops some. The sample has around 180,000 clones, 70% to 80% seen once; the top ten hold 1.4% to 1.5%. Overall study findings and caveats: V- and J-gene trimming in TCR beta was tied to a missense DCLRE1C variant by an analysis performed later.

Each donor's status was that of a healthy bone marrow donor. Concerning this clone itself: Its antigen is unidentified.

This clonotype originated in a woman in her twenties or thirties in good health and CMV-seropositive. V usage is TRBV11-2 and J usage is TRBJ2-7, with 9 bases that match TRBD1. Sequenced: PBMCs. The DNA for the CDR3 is TGTGCCAGCAGTCCCCGGCGGGACAGGGTGTTCGACGAGCAGTACTTC. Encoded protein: CASSPRRDRVFDEQYF.